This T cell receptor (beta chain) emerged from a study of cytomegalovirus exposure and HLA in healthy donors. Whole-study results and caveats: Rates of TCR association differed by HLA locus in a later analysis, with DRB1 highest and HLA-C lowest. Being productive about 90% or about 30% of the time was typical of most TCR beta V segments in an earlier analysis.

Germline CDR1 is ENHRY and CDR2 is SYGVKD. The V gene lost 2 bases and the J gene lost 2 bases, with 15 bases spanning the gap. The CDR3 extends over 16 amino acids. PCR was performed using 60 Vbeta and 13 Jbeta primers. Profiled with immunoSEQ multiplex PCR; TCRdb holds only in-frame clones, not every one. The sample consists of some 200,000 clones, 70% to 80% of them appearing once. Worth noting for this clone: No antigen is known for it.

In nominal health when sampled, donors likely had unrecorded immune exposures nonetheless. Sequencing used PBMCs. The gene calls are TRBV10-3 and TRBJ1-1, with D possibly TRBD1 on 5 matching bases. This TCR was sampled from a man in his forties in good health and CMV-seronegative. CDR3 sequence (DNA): TGTGCCATCAGTGAGACTCAGACAGTGAGAAACACTGAAGCTTTCTTT. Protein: CAISETQTVRNTEAFF.